The 9 T cell receptor beta chains presented below share a single source sample, sequenced in a study of OX40 agonist ivuxolimab in advanced cancers. The receptor library was made with the immunoSEQ multiplex PCR assay. Here the immuneACCESS table is served through TCRdb, limited to in-frame sequences with V and J called. Missing clones are a known gap in these copies; in checked studies unresolved V genes cover under half, and the rest lacks a known reason. The sample contains about 100,000 clones, approximately 80% of them found a single time. Jointly, the top ten make up about 5.5% of the sample. This sample comprised CD4+ or CD8+ T cells sorted from blood, obtained in a trial of the OX40 agonist ivuxolimab. The receptor set was obtained from an adult with an advanced solid tumor such as melanoma, head and neck, liver or kidney cancer.

Regarding this clone: This same CDR3 is encoded by further DNA sequences in the sample. The rearrangement links TRBV5-4 to TRBJ2-6, with a tentative D call TRBD2 (7 bases). The germline gives CDR1 SGHNT, CDR2 YYREEE (reference sequence). V was clipped by 4 bases and J by 4 bases, with 12 bases between them. The CDR3 length is 15 residues. CDR3 sequence reads: CASSLRGGGANVLTF. CDR3 nucleotide sequence: TGTGCCAGCAGCCTTAGGGGGGGCGGGGCCAACGTCCTGACTTTC.

This clone appeared a single time. The chain couples TRBV5-1 to TRBJ2-7; 7 bases are a match to TRBD1. The germline CDR1 and CDR2 sequences are SGHRS and YFSETQ. The CDR3 has 14 residues. The V gene end was trimmed by 0 bases and the J gene end by 1 base; junction bases not matched to a gene: 1. The CDR3 region is CASSLGQGSYEQYF. In DNA, the CDR3 is TGCGCCAGCAGCTTGGGACAGGGATCCTACGAGCAGTACTTC. Full variable domain (outside the CDR3, taken from reference TRBV5-1 and TRBJ2-7): KAGVTQTPRYLIKTRGQQVTLSCSPISGHRSVSWYQQTPGQGLQFLFEYFSETQRNKGNFPGRFSGRQFSNSRSEMNVSTLELGDSALYLCASSLGQGSYEQYFGPGTRLTVT.

This chain uses TRBV5-1 with TRBJ2-3, with D possibly being TRBD2 (5 bases). The CDR3 extends over 13 amino acids. V was shortened by 10 bases and J by 3 bases, with 15 bases between the two germline ends. The germline V gene encodes CDR1 SGHRS and CDR2 YFSETQ. CDR3 amino acids: CACREALTDTQYF. The CDR3 nucleotides read TGCGCCTGCCGGGAAGCGTTGACAGATACGCAGTATTTT.

This chain uses TRBV2 with TRBJ1-2, with D possibly TRBD1 on 6 matching bases. The germline V gene encodes CDR1 SNHLY and CDR2 FYNNEI. The V end was cut by 1 base, the J end by 4 bases, with 10 bases between. CDR3 length: 14 residues. The CDR3 region has the DNA TGTGCCAGCAGTGAAGGTGGGGGCCCCTATGGCTACACCTTC. It is translated as CASSEGGGPYGYTF.

The chain joins TRBV7-2 to TRBJ2-6, with 7 bases that match TRBD1. Trimming removed 4 bases from V and 0 bases from J; junction bases left unmatched: 6. This CDR3 contains 17 residues. In germline, CDR1 is SGHTA, CDR2 FQGNSA. This CDR3 is CASSSKGAPSGANVLTF. The CDR3 nucleotides read TGTGCCAGCAGCTCGAAGGGGGCCCCCTCTGGGGCCAACGTCCTGACTTTC.

The chain is built from TRBV5-1 and TRBJ1-2; D is possibly TRBD1 (5 bases). Between the trimmed V and J ends, which lost 3 bases and 4 bases, there was a span of 16 bases. CDR3 size: 15 residues. Germline CDR1 SGHRS, CDR2 YFSETQ. In nucleotides, the CDR3 is TGCGCCAGCAGCTCTGGCGGCAGGGAGGGCTATGGCTACACCTTC. Amino acids: CASSSGGREGYGYTF.

V gene TRBV12-5 combines with J gene TRBJ2-3; either TRBD1 or TRBD2 may supply D (6 bases each). Trimming stripped 1 base from V and 6 bases from J, with 20 bases between. CDR1 and CDR2 from the germline V gene are LGHNT and FRNRAP. The CDR3 loop spans 17 amino acids. The CDR3 coding sequence is TGTGCTAGTGGTTTGGGGAACCGGGACTGGGGGCGGGATACGCAGTATTTT. Translated, it gives CASGLGNRDWGRDTQYF. The whole variable domain, remainder taken from reference TRBV12-5 and TRBJ2-3, is DARVTQTPRHKVTEMGQEVTMRCQPILGHNTVFWYRQTMMQGLELLAYFRNRAPLDDSGMPKDRFSAEMPDATLATLKIQPSEPRDSAVYFCASGLGNRDWGRDTQYFGPGTRLTVL.

V is TRBV11-2 and J is TRBJ2-2; D gene uncertain. Per germline, CDR1 SGHAT and CDR2 FQNNGV. V lost 7 bases, J lost 2 bases, and 8 bases lay in between. This CDR3 spans 13 amino acids. This CDR3 reads CASNSGNTGELFF. CDR3 nucleotide sequence: TGTGCCAGCAACTCTGGTAACACCGGGGAGCTGTTTTTT.

This chain uses TRBV29-1 with TRBJ1-2; the match to TRBD1 covers 11 bases. The CDR3 covers 15 residues. Germline values: CDR1 SQVTM, CDR2 ANQGSEA. V trimming: 4 bases; J trimming: 1 base; junction bases outside the gene matches: 5. CDR3 in amino acids: CSVGTGGAGNYGYTF. DNA of the CDR3: TGCAGCGTTGGGACAGGGGGCGCGGGTAACTATGGCTACACCTTC.